Shown below are 10 T cell receptor beta chains from a single sample sequenced in a study of blood T cell repertoires in COVID-19 (dated by TCRdb to 2019 to 2021). The method behind the library was the immunoSEQ multiplex PCR assay. TCRdb re-hosts the immuneACCESS table, in-frame sequences only. Its copies lack some clones; in the studies checked, an unresolved V gene accounts for under half of them, and the cause for the rest is not known. This sample is represented by under 500,000 clones; around 91% of them were singletons. More than 0.95% of the sample comes from the top ten. The source material was PBMCs or T cells enriched from blood (not recorded which). The receptors were sampled from a man younger than 45 who had recovered from COVID-19.

Only one count was recorded for this clone. J is TRBJ2-7 and V is TRBV19; D gene ambiguous. Germline-derived CDR1 and CDR2 are LNHDA and SQIVND (reference sequence). V shed 0 bases and J shed 6 bases, with 9 bases lying between them. CDR3 length: 13 amino acids. CDR3 protein: CASSIEVRSEQYF. CDR3 nucleotides: TGTGCCAGTAGTATAGAGGTACGGAGCGAGCAGTACTTC.

The V gene is TRBV30, the J gene TRBJ1-5; D may be TRBD1 (5 bases). Germline V gene data show CDR1 as GTSNPN and CDR2 as SVGIG (reference sequence). CDR3 length equals 14 residues. V dropped 4 bases and J dropped 2 bases, with 12 bases sitting between them. Written as DNA, the CDR3 is TGTGCCTGGAACTTATTAGGGGGCAATCAGCCCCAGCATTTT. Its translation: CAWNLLGGNQPQHF.

The rearrangement joins TRBV4-1 to TRBJ2-2; 7 bases line up with TRBD2. From germline, CDR1 is MGHRA and CDR2 YSYEKL. V dropped 0 bases and J dropped 4; count of bases not matched to a gene: 20. The CDR3 is made up of 21 amino acids. CDR3: CASSQDGSVGGGPRGTGELFF. The CDR3 DNA reads as TGCGCCAGCAGCCAAGACGGGAGCGTGGGGGGAGGGCCGCGAGGCACCGGGGAGCTGTTTTTT.

The genes are TRBV14 and TRBJ2-1, with D perhaps TRBD2 (5 bases). Germline V gene lookup returns CDR1 SGHDN and CDR2 FVKESK. With 5 bases removed from V and 5 bases from J, the gap between germline ends came to 13 bases. The CDR3 extends over 14 amino acids. The CDR3 DNA is TGTGCCAGCAGCTATGGACTCATCCACAATGAGCAGTTCTTC. This translates into CASSYGLIHNEQFF.

This chain uses TRBV5-1 with TRBJ1-6; D not certain. The CDR3 has 13 amino acids. V gave up 8 bases and J gave up 0 bases, with 6 bases separating them. Germline CDR1 SGHRS, CDR2 YFSETQ. The CDR3 loop is CASGDSYNSPLHF. The DNA for the CDR3 is TGCGCCAGTGGAGACTCCTATAATTCACCCCTCCACTTT.

The rearrangement joins TRBV27 to TRBJ1-6; 8 bases agree with TRBD1. The V segment lost 2 bases and the J segment 2 bases; nucleotides outside the gene matches: 20. Per the germline V gene, CDR1 is MNHEY and CDR2 is SMNVEV (reference sequence). This CDR3 is built from 22 residues. CDR3: CASSLGSSWLSDRETYNSPLHF. DNA for the CDR3: TGTGCCAGCAGTTTAGGTTCCTCCTGGCTTTCGGACAGGGAGACCTATAATTCACCCCTCCACTTT.

The chain uses TRBV6-5 and TRBJ2-7; D not certain. V was clipped by 6 bases and J by 2 bases, with 11 bases between them. In germline, CDR1 is MNHEY, CDR2 SVGAGI. This CDR3 contains 13 residues. CDR3 DNA sequence: TGTGCCAGCAGGGAGTCCCACCCCTACGAGCAGTACTTC. It specifies CASRESHPYEQYF.

The rearrangement joins TRBV7-3 to TRBJ1-5; D not resolved. Germline V gene sequence: CDR1 SGHTA, CDR2 FQGTGA. With 5 bases removed from V and 5 bases from J, the gap between germline ends came to 7 bases. This CDR3 is built from 12 residues. The CDR3 here is CASSTRDQPQHF. Written as DNA, the CDR3 is TGTGCCAGCAGCACCCGAGATCAGCCCCAGCATTTT.

The chain joins TRBV5-5 to TRBJ1-5; 7 bases agree with TRBD1. Germline CDR1 reads SGHKS; CDR2 reads YYEKEE (reference sequence). J was trimmed by 7 bases and V by 1 base; bases with no gene match: 5. The CDR3 is made up of 14 amino acids. The CDR3 DNA reads TGTGCCAGCAGCTTGTGGGACAGTGGACAGCCCCAGCATTTT. Translation: CASSLWDSGQPQHF.

J is TRBJ2-5 and V is TRBV7-7, with TRBD2 matching over 9 bases. This CDR3 has 19 amino acids. CDR1 SSHAT and CDR2 FNYEAQ come from the germline V gene (reference sequence). The junction had 15 bases not matched to a gene; V was cut back by 1 base and J by 3 bases. CDR3 sequence (DNA): TGTGCCAGCAGCTTAGGAGTGACTAGCGGCGTATTTGGGGAAGAGACCCAGTACTTC. This codes for CASSLGVTSGVFGEETQYF.